The TCR beta chain under discussion was sequenced for a study of shared clonotypes between healthy human individuals. In the study's own analysis: As immunoSEQ supplied junction-only sequences (without quality scores), filtering differed. Sequencing was performed with immunoSEQ multiplex PCR; in TCRdb, only in-frame clones are kept and a portion is missing. D and trimming come from the DNA, and the V and J calls and clone size come from that table. Of over 750,000 clones listed, about 97% are singletons. The CDR3 length is 14 residues. Trimming removed 4 bases from V and 2 bases from J, with 11 bases in between. Per the germline V gene, CDR1 is SGHDN and CDR2 is FVKESK. Cells designated naive CD8 were CD45RO-negative and were positively selected for CCR7, with terminally differentiated effector memory CD45RA+ cells excluded.

The chain employs TRBV14 and TRBJ1-1; D is ambiguous. The receptor was derived from a man between 25 and 39 years old in good health. The sample comprised naive CD8+ T cells sorted from blood. CDR3 coding DNA: TGTGCCAGCAGCCTAACGGGCTCCAACACTGAAGCTTTCTTT. Amino acids: CASSLTGSNTEAFF. The variable domain in full, with the rest retrieved from reference TRBV14 and TRBJ1-1, is EAGVTQFPSHSVIEKGQTVTLRCDPISGHDNLYWYRRVMGKEIKFLLHFVKESKQDESGMPNNRFLAERTGGTYSTLKVQPAELEDSGVYFCASSLTGSNTEAFFGQGTRLTVV.